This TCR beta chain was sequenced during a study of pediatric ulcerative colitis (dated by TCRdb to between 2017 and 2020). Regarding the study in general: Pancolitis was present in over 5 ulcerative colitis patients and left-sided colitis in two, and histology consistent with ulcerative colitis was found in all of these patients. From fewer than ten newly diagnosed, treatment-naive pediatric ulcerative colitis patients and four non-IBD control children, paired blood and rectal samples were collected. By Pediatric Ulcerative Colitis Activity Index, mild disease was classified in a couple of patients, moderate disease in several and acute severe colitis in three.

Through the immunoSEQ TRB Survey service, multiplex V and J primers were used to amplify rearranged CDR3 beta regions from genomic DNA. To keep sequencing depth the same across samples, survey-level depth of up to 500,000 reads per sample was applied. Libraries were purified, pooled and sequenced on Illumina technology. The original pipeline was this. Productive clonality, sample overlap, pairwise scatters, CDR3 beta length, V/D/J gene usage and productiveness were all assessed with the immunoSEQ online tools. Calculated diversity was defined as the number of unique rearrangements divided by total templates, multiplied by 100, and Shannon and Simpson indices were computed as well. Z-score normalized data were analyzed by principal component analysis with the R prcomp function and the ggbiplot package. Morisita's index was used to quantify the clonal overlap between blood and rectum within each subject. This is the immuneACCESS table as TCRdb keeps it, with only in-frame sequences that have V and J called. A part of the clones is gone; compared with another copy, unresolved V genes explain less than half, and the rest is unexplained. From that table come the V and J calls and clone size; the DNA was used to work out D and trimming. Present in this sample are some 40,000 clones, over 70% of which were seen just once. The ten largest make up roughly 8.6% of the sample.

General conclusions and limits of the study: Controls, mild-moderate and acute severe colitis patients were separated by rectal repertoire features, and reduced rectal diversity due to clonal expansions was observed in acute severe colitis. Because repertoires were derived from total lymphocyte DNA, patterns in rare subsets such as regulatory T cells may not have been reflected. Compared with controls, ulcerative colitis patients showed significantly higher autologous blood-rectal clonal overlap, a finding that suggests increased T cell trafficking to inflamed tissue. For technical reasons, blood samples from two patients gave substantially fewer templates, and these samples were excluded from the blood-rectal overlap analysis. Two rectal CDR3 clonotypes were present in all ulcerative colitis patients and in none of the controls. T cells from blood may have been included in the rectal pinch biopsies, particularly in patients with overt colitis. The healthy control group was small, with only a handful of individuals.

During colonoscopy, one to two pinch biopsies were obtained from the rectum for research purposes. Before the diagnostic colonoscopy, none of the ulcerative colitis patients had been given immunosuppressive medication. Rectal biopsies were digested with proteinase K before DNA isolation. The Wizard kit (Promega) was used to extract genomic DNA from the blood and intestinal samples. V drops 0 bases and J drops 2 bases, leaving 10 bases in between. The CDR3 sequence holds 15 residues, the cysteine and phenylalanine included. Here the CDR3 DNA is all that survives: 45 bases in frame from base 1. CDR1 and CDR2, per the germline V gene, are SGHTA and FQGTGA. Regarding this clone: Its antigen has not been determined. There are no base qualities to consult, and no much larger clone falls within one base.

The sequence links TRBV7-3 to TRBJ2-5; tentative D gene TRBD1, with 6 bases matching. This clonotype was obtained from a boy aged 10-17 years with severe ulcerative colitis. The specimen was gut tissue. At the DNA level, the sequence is TGTGCCAGCAGCTTAACAGGGGGAGCACAAGAGACCCAGTACTTC. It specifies CASSLTGGAQETQYF.